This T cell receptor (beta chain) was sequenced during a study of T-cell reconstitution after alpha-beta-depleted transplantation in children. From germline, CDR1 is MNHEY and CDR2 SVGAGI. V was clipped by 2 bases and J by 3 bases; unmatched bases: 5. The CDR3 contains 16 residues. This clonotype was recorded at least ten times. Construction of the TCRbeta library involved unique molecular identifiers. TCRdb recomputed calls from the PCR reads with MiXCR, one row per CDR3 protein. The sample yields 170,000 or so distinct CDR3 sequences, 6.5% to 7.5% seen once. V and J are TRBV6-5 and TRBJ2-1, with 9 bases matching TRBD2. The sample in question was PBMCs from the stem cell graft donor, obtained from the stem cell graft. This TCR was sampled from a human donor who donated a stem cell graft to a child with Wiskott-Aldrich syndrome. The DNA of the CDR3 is TGTGCCAGCAGTTACCAAGGACTAGCGAACTACAATGAGCAGTTCTTC. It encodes CASSYQGLANYNEQFF.